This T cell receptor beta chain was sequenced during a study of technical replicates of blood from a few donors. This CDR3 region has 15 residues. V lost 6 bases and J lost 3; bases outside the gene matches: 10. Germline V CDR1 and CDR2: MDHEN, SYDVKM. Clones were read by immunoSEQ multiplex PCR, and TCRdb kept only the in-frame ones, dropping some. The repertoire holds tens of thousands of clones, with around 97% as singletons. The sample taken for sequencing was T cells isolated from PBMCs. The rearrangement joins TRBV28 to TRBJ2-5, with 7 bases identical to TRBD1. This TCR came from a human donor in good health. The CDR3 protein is CASSQRQGHKETQYF. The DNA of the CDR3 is TGTGCCAGCAGCCAAAGACAGGGTCATAAAGAGACCCAGTACTTC.